This T cell receptor beta chain appears in the sequencing data of a study of shared clonotypes between healthy human individuals (TCRdb year 2020). As for the study more broadly: A couple of women and a few men aged 18 to 49 years were included in the cohort. Between about 0.9 and 8.9 billion PBMCs per donor were obtained by leukapheresis. Per donor, three plates each were used for CD4 naive and CD4 memory, two for CD8 naive, and one for CD8 memory. The study deeply sequenced blood TCR repertoires of about five healthy adults to estimate repertoire size and the extent of clonotype sharing between individuals. To increase sequencing depth and limit assay-specific biases, TCR repertoire library preparation and sequencing were carried out by different laboratories using diverse techniques. Broad study findings and their caveats: The small number of donors limited the genetic and exposure-history diversity represented. Sampling was limited to blood, and TCR repertoires in tissue likely differ from TCR repertoires in blood. Pairwise subsampling led to the expectation that sequencing depth would affect the degree of clonotype sharing among donors. Estimated clonotype richness was generally larger for naive than for memory subsets. Sharing across four donors was observed for approximately 5% of naive CD4, less than 4% of naive CD8, about 2.3% of memory CD4, and roughly 0.4% of memory CD8 clonotypes. Rarefaction of sorted-subset datasets indicated incomplete sequencing despite the large sequencing depth. Compared with non-shared clonotypes, the clonotypes found in all four sorted-subset donors had higher generation probabilities.

To note about this clone: The antigen it recognizes is unknown. No base-level quality is on record; no much larger clone is a single base apart.

TCR CDR3 regions were amplified from genomic DNA by multiplex PCR using the deep immunoSEQ assay. Extracted genomic DNA from each cell subset was spread evenly across all wells of several immunoSEQ 96-well plates, with each plate serving as a replicate. Each replicate PCR for sorted subsets received around 210 ng genomic DNA, equal to about 30,000 T cell genomes. Purified libraries were quantified with a Qubit 3.0 fluorometer, sized on a Bioanalyzer 2100, and re-quantified with the KAPA Library Quantification kit. Every immunoSEQ 96-well plate was sequenced on a separate single-read 150-cycle Illumina NextSeq 550 flow cell. The study's processing was this. The immunoSEQ output contained only junctional sequences without quality scores, so filtering could not match that applied to full-length reads. To assign V/J genes and CDR3, sequences were annotated against IMGT germline references using PyIR, a Python wrapper for IgBLAST v1.9. Reads were filtered out if the reads had weak V/J assignments (E-value above 1e-6), no CDR3, stop codons, out-of-frame junctions, or ambiguous translated residues. V3J clonotypes were defined by identical inferred V gene, J gene, and CDR3 amino acid sequence. The percentage overlap between two repertoires was calculated by dividing the number of shared unique clonotypes by the size of the smaller repertoire. RTK rarefaction, the Chao1 estimator, and Recon v2.1 estimates of unobserved clonotypes were used to assess repertoire richness. Generation probabilities were computed with OLGA for all TCRbeta clonotypes obtained by the gDNA method from several donors. The immuneACCESS repertoire file appears here via TCRdb, limited to in-frame rearrangements. These files lack a portion of the clones; in checked studies, under half of the deficit traces to unresolved V genes, and the cause of the others is not known. The DNA was the basis for D and trimming; V, J and clone size are from that table. The sample table records millions of clones; around nine tenths of these occur just once. 0.11% to 0.15% of the sample lies in the top ten.

The germline V gene (reference sequence) yields MNHNY for CDR1 and SVGAGI for CDR2. V is reduced by 8 bases and J by 6 bases, leaving a spacing of 22 bases between them. Taken from cysteine to phenylalanine, the CDR3 has 16 residues. The read is trimmed to its CDR3 DNA, 48 bases read in frame from base 1. Donors were healthy HIV-negative adults with no recently reported acute infections or vaccinations. Only Caucasian adults living in Nashville, Tennessee, USA were represented among the donors. CD4+ T cells were enriched by magnetic negative selection; naive cells were then positively selected on CD45RA, and the negative fraction formed the memory subset. Blood was collected by leukapheresis, and PBMCs were isolated by Ficoll-Histopaque density gradient centrifugation and then cryopreserved in liquid nitrogen vapor phase. Analytical flow cytometry was used to check the purity and quantity of each magnetically sorted T cell population. Each sorted fraction had its genomic DNA isolated and then quantified by UV absorbance on a Nanodrop 2000c.

The receptor's source is a man in his late teens or twenties in good health. The sample was naive CD4+ T cells sorted from blood. The cell subset or site label corresponds to: CD45RA+ positively selected. The rearranged chain carries TRBV6-6 and TRBJ2-2; a tentative D call is TRBD1 (5 bases match). The CDR3 corresponds to CASLIKGWYFPGELFF. At the DNA level, the sequence is TGTGCCAGCCTTATCAAGGGGTGGTATTTTCCCGGGGAGCTGTTTTTT.